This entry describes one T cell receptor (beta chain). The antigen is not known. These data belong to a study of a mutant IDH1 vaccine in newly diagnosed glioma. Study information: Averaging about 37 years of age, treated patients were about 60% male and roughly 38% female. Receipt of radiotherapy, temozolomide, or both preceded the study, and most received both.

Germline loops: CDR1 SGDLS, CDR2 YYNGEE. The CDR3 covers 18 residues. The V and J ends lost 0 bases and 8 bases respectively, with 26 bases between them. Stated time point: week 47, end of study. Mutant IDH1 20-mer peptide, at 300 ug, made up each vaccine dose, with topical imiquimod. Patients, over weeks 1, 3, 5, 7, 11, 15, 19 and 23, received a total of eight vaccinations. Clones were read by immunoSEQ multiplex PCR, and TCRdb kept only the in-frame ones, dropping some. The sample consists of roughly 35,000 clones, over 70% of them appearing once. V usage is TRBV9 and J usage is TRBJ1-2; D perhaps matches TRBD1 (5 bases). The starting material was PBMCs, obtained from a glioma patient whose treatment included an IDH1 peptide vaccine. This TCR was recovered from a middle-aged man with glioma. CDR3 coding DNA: TGTGCCAGCAGCGTAGTGCACGGACGAACCGGGACTCCGGGGGGCTACACCTTC. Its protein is CASSVVHGRTGTPGGYTF.